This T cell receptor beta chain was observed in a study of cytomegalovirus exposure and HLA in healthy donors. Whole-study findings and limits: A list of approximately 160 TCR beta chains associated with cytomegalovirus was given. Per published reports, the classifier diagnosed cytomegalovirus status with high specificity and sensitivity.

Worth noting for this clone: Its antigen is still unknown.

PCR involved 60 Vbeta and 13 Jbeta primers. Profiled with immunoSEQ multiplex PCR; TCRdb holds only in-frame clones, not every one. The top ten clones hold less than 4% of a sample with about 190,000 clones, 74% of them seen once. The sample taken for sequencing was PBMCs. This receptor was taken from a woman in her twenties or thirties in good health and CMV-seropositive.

The CDR3 reads CASSQVNLITTDTQYF. CDR3 coding DNA: TGCGCCAGCAGCCAAGTTAACTTGATCACCACAGATACGCAGTATTTT. J is TRBJ2-3 and V is TRBV4-1, with D unresolved. CDR3 length: 16 residues. Trimming removed 1 base at V and 2 bases at J, with 13 bases between. Per germline, CDR1 MGHRA and CDR2 YSYEKL.